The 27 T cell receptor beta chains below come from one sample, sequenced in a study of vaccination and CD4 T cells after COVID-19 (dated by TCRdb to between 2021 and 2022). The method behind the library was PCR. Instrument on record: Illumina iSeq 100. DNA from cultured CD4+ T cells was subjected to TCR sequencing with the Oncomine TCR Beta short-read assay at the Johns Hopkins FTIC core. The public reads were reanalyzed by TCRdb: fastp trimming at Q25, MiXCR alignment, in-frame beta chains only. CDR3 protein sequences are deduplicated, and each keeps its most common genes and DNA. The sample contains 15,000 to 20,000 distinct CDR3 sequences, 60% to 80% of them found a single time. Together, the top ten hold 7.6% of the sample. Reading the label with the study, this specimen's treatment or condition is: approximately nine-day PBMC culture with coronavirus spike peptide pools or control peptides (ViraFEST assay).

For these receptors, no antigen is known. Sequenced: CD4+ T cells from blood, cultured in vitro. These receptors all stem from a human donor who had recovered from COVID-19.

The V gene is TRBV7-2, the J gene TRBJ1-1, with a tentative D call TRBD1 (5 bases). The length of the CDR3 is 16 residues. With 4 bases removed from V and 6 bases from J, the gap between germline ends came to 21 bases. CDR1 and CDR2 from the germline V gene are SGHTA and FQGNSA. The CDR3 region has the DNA TGTGCCAGCAGCTCCCGGAGGGGTCCCTCCGGCGCTGAAGCTTTCTTT. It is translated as CASSSRRGPSGAEAFF.

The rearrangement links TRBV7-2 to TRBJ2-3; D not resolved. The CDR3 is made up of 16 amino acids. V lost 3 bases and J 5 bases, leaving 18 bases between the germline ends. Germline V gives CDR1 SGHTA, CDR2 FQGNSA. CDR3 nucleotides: TGTGCCAGCAGCTTCGGCTATCGCAGTGGTGTAGATACGCAGTATTTT. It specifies CASSFGYRSGVDTQYF.

CDR3 bases: TGTGCCAGCAGTTCCCTAATCTCAGGGAAAGTGATTTTAGGCTACACCTTC. Translation: CASSSLISGKVILGYTF. V and J are TRBV6-2 or TRBV6-3 and TRBJ1-2, with D possibly TRBD1 on 5 matching bases. V was pared by 4 bases and J by 8 bases, with 26 bases between. CDR3 size: 17 residues. Germline loops: CDR1 MNHEY, CDR2 SVGEGT.

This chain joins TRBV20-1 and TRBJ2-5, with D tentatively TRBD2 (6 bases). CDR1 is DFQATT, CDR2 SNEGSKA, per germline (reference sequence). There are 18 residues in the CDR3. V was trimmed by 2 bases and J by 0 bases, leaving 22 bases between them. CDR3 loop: CSARSPLGLLVYQETQYF. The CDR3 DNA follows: TGCAGTGCTAGATCTCCCCTGGGACTTCTCGTCTACCAAGAGACCCAGTACTTC.

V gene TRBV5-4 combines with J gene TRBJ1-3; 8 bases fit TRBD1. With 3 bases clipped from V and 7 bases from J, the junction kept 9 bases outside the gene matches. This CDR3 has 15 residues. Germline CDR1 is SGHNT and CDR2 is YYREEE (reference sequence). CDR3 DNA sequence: TGTGCCAGCAGCTACGGACAGGGATCATGGAACACCATATATTTT. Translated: CASSYGQGSWNTIYF.

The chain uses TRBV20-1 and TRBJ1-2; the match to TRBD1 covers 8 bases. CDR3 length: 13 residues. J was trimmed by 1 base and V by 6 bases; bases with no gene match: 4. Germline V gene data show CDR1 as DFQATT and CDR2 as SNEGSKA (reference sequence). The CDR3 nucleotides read TGCAGTGCCTGGACAGGGCGTAACTATGGCTACACCTTC. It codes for CSAWTGRNYGYTF.

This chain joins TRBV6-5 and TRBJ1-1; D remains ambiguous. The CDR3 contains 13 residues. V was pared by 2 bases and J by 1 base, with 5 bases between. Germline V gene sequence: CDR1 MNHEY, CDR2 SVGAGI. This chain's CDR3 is CASSYRQNTEAFF. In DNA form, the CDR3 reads TGTGCCAGCAGTTACCGACAGAACACTGAAGCTTTCTTT.

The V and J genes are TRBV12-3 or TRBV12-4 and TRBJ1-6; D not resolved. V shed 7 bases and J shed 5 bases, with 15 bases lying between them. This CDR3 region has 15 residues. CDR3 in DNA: TGTGCCAGCAAGGTAGGGCAACGGAATAATTCACCCCTCCACTTT. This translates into CASKVGQRNNSPLHF.

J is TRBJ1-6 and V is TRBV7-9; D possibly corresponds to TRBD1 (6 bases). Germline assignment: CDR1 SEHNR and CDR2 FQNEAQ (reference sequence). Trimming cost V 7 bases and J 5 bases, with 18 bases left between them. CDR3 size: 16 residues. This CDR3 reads CASTDRRQVDNSPLHF. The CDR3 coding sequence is TGTGCCAGCACCGACCGCCGACAGGTTGATAATTCACCCCTCCACTTT.

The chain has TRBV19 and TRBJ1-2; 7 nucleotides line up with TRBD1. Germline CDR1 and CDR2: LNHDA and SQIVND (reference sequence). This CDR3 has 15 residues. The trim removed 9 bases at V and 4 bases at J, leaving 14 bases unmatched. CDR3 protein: CASRTGGHLSYGYTF. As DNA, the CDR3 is TGTGCCAGCAGGACAGGCGGGCATTTAAGCTATGGCTACACCTTC.

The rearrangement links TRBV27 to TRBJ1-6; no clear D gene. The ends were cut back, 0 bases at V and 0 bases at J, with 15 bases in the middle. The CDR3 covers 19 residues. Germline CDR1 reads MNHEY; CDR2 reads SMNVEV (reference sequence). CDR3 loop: CASSLSPAGDSSYNSPLHF. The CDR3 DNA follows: TGTGCCAGCAGTTTATCGCCGGCAGGAGATAGCTCCTATAATTCACCCCTCCACTTT.

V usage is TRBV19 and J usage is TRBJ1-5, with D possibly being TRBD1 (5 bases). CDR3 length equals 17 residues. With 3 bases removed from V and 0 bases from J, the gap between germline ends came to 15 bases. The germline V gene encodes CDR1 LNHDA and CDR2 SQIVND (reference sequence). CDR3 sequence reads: CASSIRGNQYSNQPQHF. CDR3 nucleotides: TGTGCCAGTAGTATCCGGGGGAACCAGTATAGCAATCAGCCCCAGCATTTT.

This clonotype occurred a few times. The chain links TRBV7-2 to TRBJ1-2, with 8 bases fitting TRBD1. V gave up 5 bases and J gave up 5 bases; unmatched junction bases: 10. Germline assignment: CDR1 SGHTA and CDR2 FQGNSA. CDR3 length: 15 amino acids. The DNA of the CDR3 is TGTGCCAGCAGCCGAGACAAAACAGGGGGGTATGGCTACACCTTC. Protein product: CASSRDKTGGYGYTF.

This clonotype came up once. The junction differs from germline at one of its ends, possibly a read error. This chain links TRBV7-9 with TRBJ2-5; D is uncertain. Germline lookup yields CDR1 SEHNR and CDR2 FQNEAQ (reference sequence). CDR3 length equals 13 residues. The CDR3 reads CASSFRQQETRYF. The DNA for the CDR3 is TGTGCCAGCAGCTTCCGGCAGCAAGAGACCCGGTACTTC.

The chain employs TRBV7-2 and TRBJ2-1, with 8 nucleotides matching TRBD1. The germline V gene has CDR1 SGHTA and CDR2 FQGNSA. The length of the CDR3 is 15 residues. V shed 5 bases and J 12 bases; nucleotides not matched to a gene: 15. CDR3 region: CASSEPGTGAKRQFF. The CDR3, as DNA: TGTGCCAGCAGCGAACCCGGGACAGGAGCGAAGCGGCAGTTCTTC.

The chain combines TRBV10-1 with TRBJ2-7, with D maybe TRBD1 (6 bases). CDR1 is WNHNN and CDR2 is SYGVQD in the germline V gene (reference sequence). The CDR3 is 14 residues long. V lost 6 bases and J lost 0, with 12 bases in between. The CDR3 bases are TGCGCCAGCAGGGACAGCCTGAGCTCCTACGAGCAGTACTTC. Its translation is CASRDSLSSYEQYF.

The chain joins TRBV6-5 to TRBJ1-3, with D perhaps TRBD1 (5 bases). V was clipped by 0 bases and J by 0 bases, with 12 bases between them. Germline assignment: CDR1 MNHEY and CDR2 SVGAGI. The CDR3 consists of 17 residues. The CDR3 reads CASSYSTTASSGNTIYF. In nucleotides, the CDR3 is TGTGCCAGCAGTTACTCGACGACAGCCAGCTCTGGAAACACCATATATTTT.

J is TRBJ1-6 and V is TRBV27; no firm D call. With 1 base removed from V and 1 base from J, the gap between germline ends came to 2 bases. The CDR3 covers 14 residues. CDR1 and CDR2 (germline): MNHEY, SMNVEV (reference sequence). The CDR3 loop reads CASSLWSYNSPLHF. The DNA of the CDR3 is TGTGCCAGCAGTTTATGGTCCTATAATTCACCCCTCCACTTT.

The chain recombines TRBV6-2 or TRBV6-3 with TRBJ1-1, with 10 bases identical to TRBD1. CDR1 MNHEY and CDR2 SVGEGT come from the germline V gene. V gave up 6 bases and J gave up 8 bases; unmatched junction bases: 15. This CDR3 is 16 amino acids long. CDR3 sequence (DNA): TGTGCCAGCAGCCACACCATGGACAGGGGGTCGTTAGAAGCTTTCTTT. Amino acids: CASSHTMDRGSLEAFF.

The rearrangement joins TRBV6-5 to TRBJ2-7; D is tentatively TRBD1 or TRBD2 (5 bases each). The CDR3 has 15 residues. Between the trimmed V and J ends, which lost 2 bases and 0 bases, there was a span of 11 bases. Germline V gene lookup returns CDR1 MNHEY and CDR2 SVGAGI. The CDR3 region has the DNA TGTGCCAGCAGTTACATCCCAGGGAGCTCCTACGAGCAGTACTTC. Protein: CASSYIPGSSYEQYF.

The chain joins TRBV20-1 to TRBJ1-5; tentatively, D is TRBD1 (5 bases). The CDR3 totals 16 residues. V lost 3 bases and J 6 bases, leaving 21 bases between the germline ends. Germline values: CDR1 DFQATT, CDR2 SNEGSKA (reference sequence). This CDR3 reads CSARFNLAGLSQPQHF. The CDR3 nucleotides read TGCAGTGCTAGGTTTAATTTGGCAGGGTTGAGTCAGCCCCAGCATTTT.

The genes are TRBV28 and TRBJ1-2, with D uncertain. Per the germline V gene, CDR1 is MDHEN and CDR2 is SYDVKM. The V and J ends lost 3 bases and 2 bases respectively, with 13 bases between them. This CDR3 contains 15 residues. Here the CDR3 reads CASSFLYSGNYGYTF. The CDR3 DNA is TGTGCCAGCAGTTTCTTATACAGCGGAAACTATGGCTACACCTTC.

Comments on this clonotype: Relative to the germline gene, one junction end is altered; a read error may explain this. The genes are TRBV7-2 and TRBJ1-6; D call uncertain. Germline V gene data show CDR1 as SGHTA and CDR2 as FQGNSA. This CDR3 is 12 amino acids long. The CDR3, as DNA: TGTGCCGGCAGCTTATACCCTTCACCCCTCCACTTT. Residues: CAGSLYPSPLHF.

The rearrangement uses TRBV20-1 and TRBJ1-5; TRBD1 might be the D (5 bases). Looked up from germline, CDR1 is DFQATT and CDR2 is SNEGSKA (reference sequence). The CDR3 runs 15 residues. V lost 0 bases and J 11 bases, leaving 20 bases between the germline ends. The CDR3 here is CSARDAREGNKAQHF. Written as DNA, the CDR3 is TGCAGTGCTAGAGATGCCCGCGAGGGGAATAAAGCCCAGCATTTT.

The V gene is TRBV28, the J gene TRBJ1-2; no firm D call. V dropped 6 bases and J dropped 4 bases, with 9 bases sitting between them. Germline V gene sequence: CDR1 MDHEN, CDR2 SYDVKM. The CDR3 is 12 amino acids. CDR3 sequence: CASRQVGYGYTF. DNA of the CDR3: TGTGCCAGCAGACAAGTAGGCTATGGCTACACCTTC.

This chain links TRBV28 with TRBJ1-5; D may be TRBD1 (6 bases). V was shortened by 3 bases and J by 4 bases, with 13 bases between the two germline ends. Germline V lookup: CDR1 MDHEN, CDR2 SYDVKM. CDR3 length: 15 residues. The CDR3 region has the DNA TGTGCCAGCAGTTTCGTGGGGGCGCGGAATCAGCCCCAGCATTTT. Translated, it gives CASSFVGARNQPQHF.

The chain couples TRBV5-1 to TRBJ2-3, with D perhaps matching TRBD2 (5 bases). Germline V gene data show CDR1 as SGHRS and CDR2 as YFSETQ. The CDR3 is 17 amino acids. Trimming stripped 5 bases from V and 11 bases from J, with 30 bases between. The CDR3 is CASSFGGLGIGGPQQYF. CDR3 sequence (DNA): TGCGCCAGCAGTTTTGGCGGGCTAGGGATCGGTGGGCCACAGCAGTATTTT.